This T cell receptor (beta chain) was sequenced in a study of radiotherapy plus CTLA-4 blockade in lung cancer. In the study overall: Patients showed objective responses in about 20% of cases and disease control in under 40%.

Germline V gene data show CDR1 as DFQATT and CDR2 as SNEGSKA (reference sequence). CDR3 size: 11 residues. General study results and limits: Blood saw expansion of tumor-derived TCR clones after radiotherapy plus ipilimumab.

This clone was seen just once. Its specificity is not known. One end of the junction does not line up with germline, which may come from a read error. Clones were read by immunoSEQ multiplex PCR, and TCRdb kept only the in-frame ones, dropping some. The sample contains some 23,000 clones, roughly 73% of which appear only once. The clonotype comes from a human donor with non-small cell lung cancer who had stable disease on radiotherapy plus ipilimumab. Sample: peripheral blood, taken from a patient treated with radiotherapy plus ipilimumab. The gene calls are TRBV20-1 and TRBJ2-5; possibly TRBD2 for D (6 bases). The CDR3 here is CGGLNQETQYF. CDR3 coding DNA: TGTGGGGGACTTAACCAAGAGACCCAGTACTTC.